A single sample is the source of the 5 T cell receptor beta chains below, sequenced in a study of blood T cell repertoires in COVID-19. TCRdb's table, derived via immunoSEQ multiplex PCR, lists solely in-frame clones and lacks some. The sample shows around 100,000 clones, approximately 89% of them seen only once. Sequences were obtained from peripheral blood. These receptors all stem from a woman of 80 years or more in a cohort sampled during active COVID-19.

V is TRBV6-5 and J is TRBJ1-2; D remains unclear. Germline-derived CDR1 and CDR2 are MNHEY and SVGAGI. The CDR3 totals 14 residues. Trimming took off 5 bases at V and 7 bases at J, with 17 bases between the two ends. CDR3 coding DNA: TGTGCCAGCAGTCGGACGGACTCGCGTGGTGGCTACACCTTC. It is translated as CASSRTDSRGGYTF.

The chain recombines TRBV30 with TRBJ1-5, with 7 bases lining up with TRBD1. Per the germline V gene, CDR1 is GTSNPN and CDR2 is SVGIG (reference sequence). J gave up 1 base and V 1 base, and 10 bases lay outside the gene matches. There are 17 residues in the CDR3. The CDR3 sequence is CAWSAPGQRESNQPQHF. The CDR3 DNA reads as TGTGCCTGGAGTGCCCCGGGACAGAGGGAGAGCAATCAGCCCCAGCATTTT. The variable domain in full, with the rest retrieved from reference TRBV30 and TRBJ1-5, is SQTIHQWPATLVQPVGSPLSLECTVEGTSNPNLYWYRQAAGRGLQLLFYSVGIGQISSEVPQNLSASRPQDRQFILSSKKLLLSDSGFYLCAWSAPGQRESNQPQHFGDGTRLSIL.

The rearrangement joins TRBV7-6 to TRBJ2-3; TRBD2 matches at 10 bases. V shed 4 bases, J shed 3 bases, and the junction held 4 bases outside the gene matches. This CDR3 region has 15 residues. Germline V gene data show CDR1 as SGHVS and CDR2 as FNYEAQ. Here the CDR3 DNA reads TGTGCCAGCAGCTCGAAGCGGGGGGGGACAGATACGCAGTATTTT. It is translated as CASSSKRGGTDTQYF.

V gene TRBV11-2 combines with J gene TRBJ2-3; D unresolved. Looked up from germline, CDR1 is SGHAT and CDR2 is FQNNGV. CDR3 length: 16 amino acids. V was trimmed by 0 bases and J by 4 bases, leaving 14 bases between them. The CDR3 DNA sequence: TGTGCCAGCAGCTTAGAGGTGCGCGGAATCGCAGATACGCAGTATTTT. Encoded protein: CASSLEVRGIADTQYF.

The chain carries TRBV19 and TRBJ2-5, with 10 bases matching TRBD1. The CDR3 runs to 16 residues. The V and J ends lost 5 bases and 5 bases, in that order; junction bases with no gene match: 11. Germline V gene data show CDR1 as LNHDA and CDR2 as SQIVND (reference sequence). CDR3 sequence reads: CASSPTLDRGVETQYF. The CDR3 coding sequence is TGTGCCAGTAGTCCTACACTGGACAGGGGGGTTGAGACCCAGTACTTC. Based on the CDR3 plus reference TRBV19 and TRBJ2-5, the full variable domain is DGGITQSPKYLFRKEGQNVTLSCEQNLNHDAMYWYRQDPGQGLRLIYYSQIVNDFQKGDIAEGYSVSREKKESFPLTVTSAQKNPTAFYLCASSPTLDRGVETQYFGPGTRLLVL.